Listed here is a single T cell receptor beta chain. This record comes from a study of technical replicates of blood from a few donors. With 5 bases clipped from V and 2 bases from J, the junction kept 11 bases outside the gene matches. CDR1 is SGHNT and CDR2 is YENEEA in the germline V gene. CDR3 size: 16 residues. Sequenced by immunoSEQ multiplex PCR; TCRdb stores in-frame clones only, minus some. The sample lists about 83,000 clones; around 90% were seen once. This receptor was taken from a human donor in good health. Sequenced material: T cells isolated from PBMCs. The chain uses TRBV11-3 and TRBJ2-7, with 8 bases identical to TRBD2. The CDR3 coding sequence is TGTGCCAGCAGCCTGGAGTGGAGCGGGGGAACCTACGAGCAGTACTTC. Protein product: CASSLEWSGGTYEQYF.